The 27 T cell receptor beta chains presented below share a single source sample, sequenced in a study of cytomegalovirus exposure and HLA in healthy donors. The study ran its PCR with 60 Vbeta and 13 Jbeta primers. Some clones are missing from TCRdb's copy, which holds only in-frame ones; the method was immunoSEQ multiplex PCR. The table lists about 140,000 clones, less than 85% of them singletons. Specimen: PBMCs. The receptors derive from an older woman in good health and CMV-seropositive.

V is TRBV5-4 and J is TRBJ1-4; D is ambiguous. CDR3 length equals 13 residues. Between the trimmed V and J ends, which lost 3 bases and 8 bases, there was a span of 11 bases. Germline CDR1 and CDR2: SGHNT and YYREEE (reference sequence). CDR3 protein: CASSSGNLEKLFF. As DNA, the CDR3 is TGTGCCAGCAGCTCCGGGAACTTAGAAAAACTGTTTTTT.

This chain joins TRBV7-8 and TRBJ2-5, with D possibly TRBD2 on 6 matching bases. V was clipped by 5 bases and J by 2 bases, with 9 bases between them. The CDR3 contains 13 residues. The germline CDR1 and CDR2 sequences are SGHVS and FQNEAQ. The CDR3 DNA reads TGTGCCAGCAGCGCGGGACGGCAAGAGACCCAGTACTTC. It is translated as CASSAGRQETQYF.

This clone was detected a few times. The J gene is TRBJ2-3, the V gene TRBV27, with D possibly TRBD2 on 5 matching bases. Germline values: CDR1 MNHEY, CDR2 SMNVEV (reference sequence). The CDR3 extends over 16 amino acids. Trimming removed 3 bases at V and 1 base at J, with 14 bases between. The DNA of the CDR3 is TGTGCCAGCAGTTTCGACCCAAGGCGGGGCACAGATACGCAGTATTTT. Amino acids: CASSFDPRRGTDTQYF.

This chain joins TRBV10-3 and TRBJ2-5, with a possible D match to TRBD2 (5 bases). Gene TRBJ2-7 matches the end of the DNA better, so the J call may be wrong. Germline V gene data show CDR1 as ENHRY and CDR2 as SYGVKD. This CDR3 spans 14 amino acids. CDR3 sequence: CAISDPGLVYEQYF. CDR3 nucleotides: TGTGCCATCAGTGACCCAGGACTCGTCTACGAGCAGTACTTC.

The CDR3 protein is CASSRDNSNQPQHF. The CDR3 region has the DNA TGTGCCAGTAGTAGGGACAATAGCAATCAGCCCCAGCATTTT. The V call is TRBV19, the J call TRBJ1-5; the D gene is possibly TRBD1 (6 bases). Between the trimmed V and J ends, which lost 4 bases and 0 bases, there was a span of 7 bases. This CDR3 spans 14 amino acids. Per the germline V gene, CDR1 is LNHDA and CDR2 is SQIVND (reference sequence).

This clone has a handful of counts. The chain combines TRBV15 with TRBJ2-1; D might be TRBD1 (6 bases). The CDR3 spans 13 residues. V dropped 6 bases and J dropped 3 bases, with 9 bases sitting between them. The germline gives CDR1 LNHNV, CDR2 YYDKDF (reference sequence). The DNA for the CDR3 is TGTGCCACCAGTAGCAGGGGCTACAATGAGCAGTTCTTC. Translating gives CATSSRGYNEQFF.

J is TRBJ2-5 and V is TRBV5-1, with 9 positions matching TRBD2. CDR1 is SGHRS, CDR2 YFSETQ, per germline. The CDR3 runs 15 residues. Trimming cost V 4 bases and J 4 bases; bases outside gene matches: 8. The CDR3 DNA is TGCGCCAGCAGCCCCGTGGCGGGAGGGTCAGAGACCCAGTACTTC. This encodes CASSPVAGGSETQYF.

This chain joins TRBV11-2 and TRBJ2-5, with TRBD1 matching 8 bases. CDR3 size: 13 residues. J gave up 4 bases and V 7 bases, and 5 bases lay outside the gene matches. Germline CDR1 SGHAT, CDR2 FQNNGV. The CDR3 DNA is TGTGCCAGCACTCAGGGGGCTCGAGAGACCCAGTACTTC. Amino acids: CASTQGARETQYF.

This clone was counted between two and nine times. The chain combines TRBV27 with TRBJ1-4, with a possible D match to TRBD1 (5 bases). The germline V and J ends were trimmed by 5 bases and 8 bases, with 18 bases remaining between them. Germline V gives CDR1 MNHEY, CDR2 SMNVEV (reference sequence). The CDR3 is 15 amino acids. The DNA for the CDR3 is TGTGCCAGCAGTCCAAAGGAGGGGCGGGTGGAAAAACTGTTTTTT. Translated: CASSPKEGRVEKLFF. Drawing the rest from reference TRBV27 and TRBJ1-4, the complete variable domain is EAQVTQNPRYLITVTGKKLTVTCSQNMNHEYMSWYRQDPGLGLRQIYYSMNVEVTDKGDVPEGYKVSRKEKRNFPLILESPSPNQTSLYFCASSPKEGRVEKLFFGSGTQLSVL.

The gene calls are TRBV5-4 and TRBJ2-7; 7 bases are shared with TRBD2. Germline V CDR1 and CDR2: SGHNT, YYREEE (reference sequence). CDR3 length: 17 amino acids. V shed 3 bases and J 1 base; nucleotides not matched to a gene: 13. Here the CDR3 DNA reads TGTGCCAGCAGCTCCCACCGGCCTGGACTAGGATCCTACGAGCAGTACTTC. Encoded protein: CASSSHRPGLGSYEQYF.

Here the CDR3 DNA reads TGTGCCAGCTGCCAAGGGGTCTGGGTTTCTGGGGCCAACGTCCTGACTTTC. Its protein is CASCQGVWVSGANVLTF. The chain recombines TRBV28 with TRBJ2-6, with a tentative D call TRBD1 (5 bases). The CDR3 sequence is 17 residues long. Germline CDR1 reads MDHEN; CDR2 reads SYDVKM. The V end was cut by 8 bases, the J end by 1 base, with 18 bases between.

This chain connects TRBV23-1 to TRBJ1-5, with 7 bases aligning to TRBD1. TRBV23-1 is treated as an ORF (open reading frame) with a function not yet certain. V trimming: 7 bases; J trimming: 5 bases; junction bases outside the gene matches: 11. This CDR3 has 15 amino acids. The CDR3 nucleotides read TGCGCCAGCACCCAAGGGGGCAGGGGCCATCAGCCCCAGCATTTT. Protein product: CASTQGGRGHQPQHF.

The rearrangement links TRBV28 to TRBJ1-5; D gene uncertain. The germline gives CDR1 MDHEN, CDR2 SYDVKM. This CDR3 spans 15 amino acids. The CDR3 region is CGVRPKLGGNQPQHF. CDR3 in DNA: TGTGGAGTTCGGCCAAAACTTGGAGGCAATCAGCCCCAGCATTTT.

The chain couples TRBV27 to TRBJ1-5; a possible D gene is TRBD1 (5 bases). Germline CDR1 is MNHEY and CDR2 is SMNVEV (reference sequence). V dropped 2 bases and J dropped 0 bases, with 8 bases sitting between them. The CDR3 loop spans 15 amino acids. The CDR3 loop reads CASSLDGHSNQPQHF. The CDR3 DNA reads TGTGCCAGCAGTTTAGACGGACATAGCAATCAGCCCCAGCATTTT.

The V call is TRBV19, the J call TRBJ1-5; tentative D call: TRBD1 (5 bases). V lost 2 bases and J 0 bases, leaving 14 bases between the germline ends. The CDR3 length is 17 residues. In germline, CDR1 is LNHDA, CDR2 SQIVND (reference sequence). CDR3 DNA: TGTGCCAGTAGTATAATCTCGGCAGGGCTTAGCAATCAGCCCCAGCATTTT. Translation: CASSIISAGLSNQPQHF. The entire variable domain, with the rest obtained from reference TRBV19 and TRBJ1-5, is as follows: DGGITQSPKYLFRKEGQNVTLSCEQNLNHDAMYWYRQDPGQGLRLIYYSQIVNDFQKGDIAEGYSVSREKKESFPLTVTSAQKNPTAFYLCASSIISAGLSNQPQHFGDGTRLSIL.

The chain joins TRBV29-1 to TRBJ1-3, with unresolved D. The CDR3 totals 13 residues. Trimming took 3 bases from V and 1 from J, leaving 7 bases between them. The germline CDR1 and CDR2 sequences are SQVTM and ANQGSEA. In DNA form, the CDR3 reads TGCAGCGTTGAGGAGGGATCTGGAAACACCATATATTTT. It translates to CSVEEGSGNTIYF.

Concerning this clone: Other DNA sequences of this sample code for an identical CDR3. J is TRBJ2-7 and V is TRBV5-1, with 8 bases that match TRBD2. Germline CDR1 and CDR2: SGHRS and YFSETQ. The J segment lost 1 base and the V segment lost 1 base, leaving 1 base of the junction unmatched. CDR3 length: 14 amino acids. CDR3 sequence (DNA): TGCGCCAGCAGCTTGACTAGCGGATCCTACGAGCAGTACTTC. Protein sequence: CASSLTSGSYEQYF.

The CDR3 nucleotides are TGTGCCAGCAGCTTAGAGGGACAGTCTAATGAAAAACTGTTTTTT. This sequence encodes CASSLEGQSNEKLFF. The genes are TRBV7-9 and TRBJ1-4; 7 bases align to TRBD1. V shed 1 base, J shed 3 bases, and the junction held 2 bases outside the gene matches. CDR1 is SEHNR and CDR2 is FQNEAQ in the germline V gene (reference sequence). There are 15 residues in the CDR3.

This chain links TRBV19 with TRBJ2-1; TRBD1 agrees at 7 bases. The V segment lost 5 bases and the J segment 3 bases; nucleotides outside the gene matches: 4. Germline CDR1 is LNHDA and CDR2 is SQIVND (reference sequence). The CDR3 is 14 amino acids. CDR3 nucleotides: TGTGCCAGTAGTGGGGCAGGGGGCTACAATGAGCAGTTCTTC. Translating it yields CASSGAGGYNEQFF.

Only a few counts were recorded for this clone. The V call is TRBV6-4, the J call TRBJ2-3, with 13 bases matching TRBD2. Per the germline V gene, CDR1 is MRHNA and CDR2 is SNTAGT. Losses at the gene ends were 0 bases for V and 1 base for J; bases not matched to a gene: 4. The CDR3 sequence is 18 residues long. The CDR3 nucleotides read TGTGCCAGCAGTGACTCGGGGGGACTAGCGGGACGCACAGATACGCAGTATTTT. Translating it yields CASSDSGGLAGRTDTQYF.

The chain combines TRBV27 with TRBJ1-5, with D maybe TRBD1 (5 bases). Trimming removed 0 bases at V and 2 bases at J, with 11 bases between. CDR1 and CDR2 from the germline V gene are MNHEY and SMNVEV (reference sequence). CDR3 length: 16 amino acids. CDR3 region: CASSLSPGNRNQPQHF. CDR3 coding DNA: TGTGCCAGCAGTTTATCGCCAGGGAACCGCAATCAGCCCCAGCATTTT.

The rearrangement joins TRBV2 to TRBJ1-5, with 7 nucleotides matching TRBD1. After removal of 6 bases from V and 6 bases from J, the junction contained 5 bases not matched to a gene. The CDR3 sequence is 13 residues long. Germline CDR1 and CDR2: SNHLY and FYNNEI. The CDR3 DNA is TGTGCCAGCAGGACAGGGTTTCCTCAGCCCCAGCATTTT. It translates to CASRTGFPQPQHF. The whole variable domain, filled in from reference TRBV2 and TRBJ1-5, reads EPEVTQTPSHQVTQMGQEVILRCVPISNHLYFYWYRQILGQKVEFLVSFYNNEISEKSEIFDDQFSVERPDGSNFTLKIRSTKLEDSAMYFCASRTGFPQPQHFGDGTRLSIL.

The chain employs TRBV5-1 and TRBJ2-5, with a tentative D call TRBD1 (5 bases). CDR3 length equals 16 residues. V shed 0 bases and J shed 2 bases, with 14 bases lying between them. Germline V gene sequence: CDR1 SGHRS, CDR2 YFSETQ. CDR3 protein: CASSLGRQPLQETQYF. The CDR3 coding sequence is TGCGCCAGCAGCTTGGGGAGACAGCCTTTACAAGAGACCCAGTACTTC.

V usage is TRBV6-6 and J usage is TRBJ2-4, with 10 bases matching TRBD2. This CDR3 is built from 15 residues. Germline trimming cut 5 bases from V and 8 bases from J; bases unmatched to any gene: 9. The germline CDR1 and CDR2 sequences are MNHNY and SVGAGI (reference sequence). The CDR3 loop is CASSPLSGREDIQYF. CDR3 bases: TGTGCCAGCAGTCCACTCAGCGGGAGGGAGGACATTCAGTACTTC.

The CDR3 is CASSVNPVDSGNTIYF. CDR3 sequence (DNA): TGTGCCAGCAGCGTAAACCCGGTCGACAGCGGAAACACCATATATTTT. The chain has TRBV9 and TRBJ1-3, with D maybe TRBD1 (5 bases). The CDR3 totals 16 residues. Germline V gene data show CDR1 as SGDLS and CDR2 as YYNGEE. Deletions cut 1 base from V and 4 bases from J, with 15 bases between.

The chain combines TRBV6-1 with TRBJ2-1; 16 nucleotides agree with TRBD2. Germline CDR1 MNHNS, CDR2 SASEGT. After removal of 6 bases from V and 7 bases from J, the junction contained 12 bases not matched to a gene. The CDR3 spans 18 residues. The CDR3 sequence is CASSEPGLAGGPRNEQFF. The CDR3 nucleotides read TGTGCCAGCAGCGAACCGGGACTAGCGGGAGGGCCTAGGAATGAGCAGTTCTTC.

This clone was detected many times. The chain carries TRBV16 and TRBJ2-7; 10 positions agree with TRBD2. The germline V gene encodes CDR1 KGHSY and CDR2 FQNENV. The V and J ends lost 2 bases and 3 bases, in that order; junction bases with no gene match: 13. The CDR3 runs 18 residues. The CDR3 bases are TGTGCCAGCAGCCAAGGGGAACTAGCGGGACTCCAAGGCTACGAGCAGTACTTC. Translated: CASSQGELAGLQGYEQYF.